These 32 T cell receptor beta chains share one sample of origin, sequenced in a study of blood T cell repertoires in COVID-19. Data came from immunoSEQ multiplex PCR; TCRdb stores just in-frame clones and leaves some out. The sample carries about 210,000 clones, approximately 89% recorded once. The sequenced material came from peripheral blood. The receptors were sampled from a woman aged 40-49 years with acute or convalescent COVID-19.

A remark on this clone: Other DNA sequences in the sample encode the same CDR3. The chain is built from TRBV5-5 and TRBJ1-5; D unresolved. Germline values: CDR1 SGHKS, CDR2 YYEKEE (reference sequence). This CDR3 region has 13 residues. Deletions cut 2 bases from V and 1 base from J, with 4 bases between. The CDR3 is CASSFGSNQPQHF. CDR3 coding DNA: TGTGCCAGCAGCTTCGGGAGCAATCAGCCCCAGCATTTT.

This clone showed up just once. This chain joins TRBV30 and TRBJ1-1; D gene unclear. Per germline, CDR1 GTSNPN and CDR2 SVGIG (reference sequence). V was shortened by 0 bases and J by 0 bases, with 11 bases between the two germline ends. CDR3 length: 15 amino acids. The CDR3 sequence: CAWSVSWQVNTEAFF. In DNA form, the CDR3 reads TGTGCCTGGAGTGTTAGTTGGCAGGTGAACACTGAAGCTTTCTTT.

The chain carries TRBV4-1 and TRBJ2-1; 9 bases agree with TRBD2. Losses at the gene ends were 1 base for V and 7 bases for J; bases not matched to a gene: 5. The germline V gene encodes CDR1 MGHRA and CDR2 YSYEKL. The CDR3 spans 15 residues. The chain's CDR3 is CASSQVGGGANEQFF. The CDR3 bases are TGCGCCAGCAGCCAAGTGGGCGGGGGGGCGAATGAGCAGTTCTTC.

This clone is a singleton in its sample. The rearrangement joins TRBV2 to TRBJ1-4, with 7 bases fitting TRBD1. The CDR3 spans 13 residues. Germline V gene data show CDR1 as SNHLY and CDR2 as FYNNEI. The J segment lost 8 bases and the V segment lost 11 bases, leaving 11 bases of the junction unmatched. The CDR3 nucleotides read TGTGCCGGCCATGGGGACAGACGGGAAAAACTGTTTTTT. Translation gives CAGHGDRREKLFF.

The gene calls are TRBV2 and TRBJ1-6; no firm D call. V lost 8 bases to trimming and J lost 6 bases, with 11 bases between them. CDR3 size: 13 residues. From germline, CDR1 is SNHLY and CDR2 FYNNEI. DNA of the CDR3: TGTGCCAGCCGAAGCAGGTCTAATTCACCCCTCCACTTT. This gives the protein CASRSRSNSPLHF.

This sequence joins TRBV7-6 and TRBJ2-3; a weak D match, TRBD1 (5 bases). The CDR3 is made up of 14 amino acids. Germline V gene lookup returns CDR1 SGHVS and CDR2 FNYEAQ. Between the trimmed V and J ends, which lost 7 bases and 5 bases, there was a span of 16 bases. The CDR3 nucleotides are TGTGCCAGCACCCCCGGCCCAGGGCTAGATACGCAGTATTTT. This sequence encodes CASTPGPGLDTQYF.

The chain employs TRBV5-6 and TRBJ2-6, with no clear D. The CDR3 contains 12 residues. Trimming shortened V by 0 bases and J by 18 bases, and 13 bases separated the two germline ends. Germline CDR1 SGHDT, CDR2 YYEEEE. In nucleotides, the CDR3 is TGTGCCAGCAGCTTGGCAGGTGCCATCCGGACTTTC. This gives the protein CASSLAGAIRTF.

The chain couples TRBV11-2 to TRBJ2-1, with 7 positions matching TRBD1. V lost 5 bases and J lost 8; bases outside the gene matches: 9. Germline loops: CDR1 SGHAT, CDR2 FQNNGV. The CDR3 totals 14 residues. The CDR3 DNA sequence: TGTGCCAGCAGCCTTGCCGGACAGGTCTATGAGCAGTTCTTC. Translating gives CASSLAGQVYEQFF.

This rearrangement joins TRBV7-8 to TRBJ1-6; D call uncertain. The germline gives CDR1 SGHVS, CDR2 FQNEAQ. CDR3 length: 14 residues. Between the trimmed V and J ends, which lost 1 base and 6 bases, there was a span of 7 bases. The CDR3 spells CASSLGPVNSPLHF. The CDR3 coding sequence is TGTGCCAGCAGCTTAGGGCCAGTTAATTCACCCCTCCACTTT.

This chain uses TRBV11-2 with TRBJ2-3; no clear D. Trimming left V 2 bases short and J 2 bases short, with 8 bases between. The CDR3 is made up of 14 amino acids. The germline gives CDR1 SGHAT, CDR2 FQNNGV. The CDR3 region is CASSLQALTDTQYF. Here the CDR3 DNA reads TGTGCCAGCAGCTTACAGGCCCTCACAGATACGCAGTATTTT. Full variable domain (outside the CDR3, taken from reference TRBV11-2 and TRBJ2-3): EAGVAQSPRYKIIEKRQSVAFWCNPISGHATLYWYQQILGQGPKLLIQFQNNGVVDDSQLPKDRFSAERLKGVDSTLKIQPAKLEDSAVYLCASSLQALTDTQYFGPGTRLTVL.

The V call is TRBV5-1, the J call TRBJ2-5; TRBD2 matches at 10 bases. The CDR3 contains 15 residues. J was trimmed by 5 bases and V by 0 bases; bases with no gene match: 4. The germline gives CDR1 SGHRS, CDR2 YFSETQ. The CDR3 coding sequence is TGCGCCAGCAGCTTGGGCAGCGGGGGGGTCGAGACCCAGTACTTC. This codes for CASSLGSGGVETQYF.

The chain has TRBV2 and TRBJ1-2, with D unresolved. With 3 bases removed from V and 8 bases from J, the gap between germline ends came to 16 bases. The CDR3 contains 14 residues. The germline gives CDR1 SNHLY, CDR2 FYNNEI. CDR3 sequence: CASSESLVPGGYTF. The CDR3 DNA reads as TGTGCCAGCAGTGAGTCCCTAGTCCCTGGGGGCTACACCTTC.

The chain is built from TRBV5-5 and TRBJ2-3, with D perhaps TRBD2 (5 bases). Germline CDR1 and CDR2: SGHKS and YYEKEE (reference sequence). The CDR3 runs 15 residues. Trimming shortened V by 0 bases and J by 6 bases, and 14 bases separated the two germline ends. The CDR3 DNA sequence: TGTGCCAGCAGCTTGGGAGAGGCTGGCGGGGATACGCAGTATTTT. Translation: CASSLGEAGGDTQYF. Complete variable domain (other parts from reference TRBV5-5 and TRBJ2-3): DAGVTQSPTHLIKTRGQQVTLRCSPISGHKSVSWYQQVLGQGPQFIFQYYEKEERGRGNFPDRFSARQFPNYSSELNVNALLLGDSALYLCASSLGEAGGDTQYFGPGTRLTVL.

The rearrangement links TRBV10-3 to TRBJ2-5; 8 bases are shared with TRBD1. V shed 6 bases and J 4 bases; nucleotides not matched to a gene: 7. CDR1 is ENHRY, CDR2 SYGVKD, per germline. The CDR3 has 14 residues. CDR3 coding DNA: TGTGCCATCAGCAGACAGGGGCGATTAGAGACCCAGTACTTC. Protein product: CAISRQGRLETQYF.

V usage is TRBV5-1 and J usage is TRBJ2-5; 7 positions match TRBD2. Germline V gives CDR1 SGHRS, CDR2 YFSETQ. This CDR3 comprises 15 residues. With 4 bases clipped from V and 3 bases from J, the junction kept 9 bases outside the gene matches. The CDR3 spells CASSEGTIMEETQYF. The CDR3 DNA is TGCGCCAGCAGCGAAGGGACTATCATGGAAGAGACCCAGTACTTC.

The chain carries TRBV11-1 and TRBJ1-2; D is possibly TRBD1 (6 bases). V was pared by 2 bases and J by 4 bases, with 8 bases between. The CDR3 sequence is 13 residues long. The germline gives CDR1 SGHAT, CDR2 FQDESV (reference sequence). The CDR3 here is CASSLTGSYGYTF. The DNA for the CDR3 is TGTGCCAGCAGCTTAACAGGGAGCTATGGCTACACCTTC.

CDR3 DNA sequence: TGTGCCTGGAGAGGGGGCTTAAGGGGGAGTGAGCAGTTCTTC. This sequence encodes CAWRGGLRGSEQFF. The chain links TRBV30 to TRBJ2-1, with TRBD1 matching 7 bases. V gave up 3 bases and J gave up 9 bases; unmatched junction bases: 11. The CDR3 has 14 amino acids. Looked up from germline, CDR1 is GTSNPN and CDR2 is SVGIG (reference sequence).

The CDR3, as DNA: TGTGCCAGCAGCCAAACAATCTACTATGGCTACACCTTC. It is translated as CASSQTIYYGYTF. V gene TRBV14 combines with J gene TRBJ1-2; D is unresolved. V lost 2 bases to trimming and J lost 3 bases, with 7 bases between them. The CDR3 spans 13 residues. Germline CDR1 SGHDN, CDR2 FVKESK.

This sequence joins TRBV7-3 and TRBJ2-2, with TRBD2 matching over 9 bases. Germline CDR1 reads SGHTA; CDR2 reads FQGTGA. Losses at the gene ends were 5 bases for V and 4 bases for J; bases not matched to a gene: 5. The CDR3 consists of 15 residues. CDR3 bases: TGTGCCAGCAGCACGGGACTAGCTGGCACCGGGGAGCTGTTTTTT. As protein: CASSTGLAGTGELFF.

This chain joins TRBV5-1 and TRBJ1-1, with D perhaps matching TRBD1 (5 bases). The V gene's germline CDR1 is SGHRS and CDR2 YFSETQ. V shed 0 bases and J shed 5 bases, with 14 bases lying between them. The CDR3 contains 15 residues. The CDR3 reads CASSLGAGYKTEAFF. The DNA of the CDR3 is TGCGCCAGCAGCTTGGGGGCAGGGTATAAAACTGAAGCTTTCTTT.

This chain connects TRBV6-5 to TRBJ2-5; 9 bases are shared with TRBD2. The ends lost 2 bases at V and 4 bases at J; junction bases unmatched: 5. Looked up from germline, CDR1 is MNHEY and CDR2 is SVGAGI. CDR3 length equals 15 residues. The CDR3 region has the DNA TGTGCCAGCAGTTACGGGCTAGCGGGGATAGAGACCCAGTACTTC. Its translation: CASSYGLAGIETQYF.

As to this clone: Different DNA sequences within this sample yield the same CDR3. The genes are TRBV18 and TRBJ2-5; the match to TRBD1 covers 9 bases. Germline trimming cut 4 bases from V and 2 bases from J; bases unmatched to any gene: 2. This CDR3 region has 14 residues. In germline, CDR1 is KGHSH, CDR2 LQKENI. CDR3 protein: CASSLGTGQETQYF. For the CDR3, the DNA is TGTGCCAGCTCACTGGGGACAGGGCAAGAGACCCAGTACTTC.

The J gene is TRBJ2-2, the V gene TRBV6-5, with D tentatively TRBD1 (6 bases). Germline CDR1 reads MNHEY; CDR2 reads SVGAGI. V was trimmed by 0 bases and J by 1 base, leaving 9 bases between them. This CDR3 has 16 residues. For the CDR3, the DNA is TGTGCCAGCAGTTACTCGAGACAGGAGAACACCGGGGAGCTGTTTTTT. It yields the protein CASSYSRQENTGELFF.

The CDR3 bases are TGCGCCAGCAGCTTGGTATGGGGATACAGGGGGCACTTCACAGATACGCAGTATTTT. It codes for CASSLVWGYRGHFTDTQYF. The chain combines TRBV5-1 with TRBJ2-3; TRBD1 aligns across 9 bases. This CDR3 comprises 19 residues. The germline gives CDR1 SGHRS, CDR2 YFSETQ. V shed 0 bases and J 2 bases; nucleotides not matched to a gene: 13.

This rearrangement joins TRBV24-1 to TRBJ2-2, with 7 positions matching TRBD1. The CDR3 runs 16 residues. J gave up 0 bases and V 2 bases, and 2 bases lay outside the gene matches. Germline CDR1 reads KGHDR; CDR2 reads SFDVKD. The CDR3 protein is CATSDSDRANTGELFF. The CDR3 nucleotides read TGTGCCACCAGTGATTCCGACAGGGCGAACACCGGGGAGCTGTTTTTT.

This clone was detected once. Other DNA sequences in the sample encode the same CDR3. The V gene is TRBV6-6, the J gene TRBJ1-2; D possibly corresponds to TRBD1 (5 bases). The V end was cut by 4 bases, the J end by 6 bases, with 6 bases between. Germline-derived CDR1 and CDR2 are MNHNY and SVGAGI (reference sequence). The CDR3 is 11 amino acids. CDR3 amino acids: CASSLGDGYTF. The CDR3 nucleotides read TGTGCCAGCAGTTTAGGGGATGGCTACACCTTC.

The genes are TRBV13 and TRBJ1-2, with unresolved D. V was pared by 5 bases and J by 3 bases, with 16 bases between. Germline V gives CDR1 PRHDT, CDR2 FYEKMQ (reference sequence). The CDR3 is 15 residues long. The CDR3 nucleotides read TGTGCCAGCAGCCCAACAGAGGGTAGAGACTATGGCTACACCTTC. Translation gives CASSPTEGRDYGYTF.

The sample holds one count of this clone. The rearrangement uses TRBV9 and TRBJ1-1; TRBD1 aligns across 7 bases. Germline V gives CDR1 SGDLS, CDR2 YYNGEE. J lost 0 bases, V lost 2 bases, and 1 base had no gene match. The CDR3 sequence is 14 residues long. DNA of the CDR3: TGTGCCAGCAGCGTTACAGGGGTGAACACTGAAGCTTTCTTT. This codes for CASSVTGVNTEAFF.

This clone was counted a single time. This sequence joins TRBV5-6 and TRBJ1-1; D uncertain. Germline V gene data show CDR1 as SGHDT and CDR2 as YYEEEE. The CDR3 length is 13 residues. V lost 4 bases and J 5 bases, leaving 12 bases between the germline ends. For the CDR3, the DNA is TGTGCCAGCAGCCTAGAAGTCGAAACTGAAGCTTTCTTT. Its translation is CASSLEVETEAFF.

J is TRBJ2-3 and V is TRBV6-6; D may be TRBD2 (7 bases). Germline CDR1 is MNHNY and CDR2 is SVGAGI (reference sequence). There are 15 residues in the CDR3. V lost 5 bases to trimming and J lost 1 base, with 13 bases between them. The CDR3 DNA sequence: TGTGCCAGCAGTACCGCGGGGGCGGGCACAGATACGCAGTATTTT. It specifies CASSTAGAGTDTQYF.

About this clone itself: Germline is not matched at one junction end, which may reflect a read error. The chain joins TRBV6-5 to TRBJ2-4; no definite D call. CDR3 length: 15 residues. CDR1 MNHEY and CDR2 SVGAGI come from the germline V gene. The DNA of the CDR3 is TGTGCCAGCAGTACCCCTCGAAATAGCAAAAACACTCAGTACTTC. Encoded protein: CASSTPRNSKNTQYF.

This clone was seen a single time. This chain uses TRBV6-5 with TRBJ1-1, with a tentative D call TRBD1 (5 bases). Trimming removed 5 bases at V and 5 bases at J, with 15 bases between. CDR1 is MNHEY and CDR2 is SVGAGI in the germline V gene. This CDR3 contains 14 residues. The CDR3 loop is CASSQQEPRTEAFF. The CDR3 coding sequence is TGTGCCAGCAGTCAACAGGAGCCGAGGACTGAAGCTTTCTTT.